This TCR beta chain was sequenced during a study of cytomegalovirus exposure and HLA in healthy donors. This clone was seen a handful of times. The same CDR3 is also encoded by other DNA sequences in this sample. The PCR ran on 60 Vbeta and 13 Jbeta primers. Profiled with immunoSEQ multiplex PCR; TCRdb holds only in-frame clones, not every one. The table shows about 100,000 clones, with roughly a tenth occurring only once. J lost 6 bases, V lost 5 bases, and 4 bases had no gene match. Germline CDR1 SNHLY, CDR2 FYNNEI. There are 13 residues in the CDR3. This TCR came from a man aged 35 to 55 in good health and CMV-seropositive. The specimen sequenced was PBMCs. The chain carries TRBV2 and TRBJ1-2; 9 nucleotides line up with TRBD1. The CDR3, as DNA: TGTGCCAGCAGTCCGGGACAGGGCCATGGCTACACCTTC. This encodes CASSPGQGHGYTF.